This TCR beta chain was identified in a study of patients and donors after allogeneic stem cell transplantation. The CDR3 covers 15 residues. V shed 6 bases and J 2 bases; nucleotides not matched to a gene: 7. Germline loops: CDR1 DFQATT, CDR2 SNEGSKA (reference sequence). This clonotype was picked up a small number of times. MiXCR, applied by TCRdb to the RT-PCR reads, yields one record per CDR3 protein. The sample carries 920,000 or so distinct CDR3 sequences, approximately 19% recorded once. The chain joins TRBV20-1 to TRBJ2-1, with 10 nucleotides matching TRBD2. The sequence was obtained from a human donor who was either an allogeneic HSCT recipient or a stem cell or donor lymphocyte infusion donor (not recorded which). It is not recorded whose cells these are; they may come from a transplant donor. Sequenced input: blood, either unsorted or a sorted T cell fraction (not recorded which). The CDR3 loop reads CSAYPAGGTYNEQFF. The CDR3 DNA is TGCAGTGCCTACCCAGCGGGGGGGACCTACAATGAGCAGTTCTTC.